There are a few counts of the clone carrying this TCR beta chain. The antigen remains unidentified. This sample is part of a study of T-cell memory formation after mild COVID-19. Study findings and constraints: Prior to infection, memory already included some responding clones, suggesting cross-reactive memory joined.

V shed 4 bases, J shed 2 bases, and the junction held 0 bases outside the gene matches. This CDR3 comprises 13 residues. Germline V CDR1 and CDR2: MGHDK, SYGVNS. TCRdb reprocessed the 5' RACE reads with MiXCR, giving one entry per CDR3 protein. The sample has about 82,000 distinct CDR3 sequences; 9.5% to 15% are singletons. The receptor comes from a man between 18 and 29 years old who had mild COVID-19 (a few samples of this study predate the infection). Cell type and time point are not known. The chain combines TRBV25-1 with TRBJ2-3, with 7 bases matching TRBD2. The sample consisted of PBMCs or a T cell subset sorted from them (not recorded which). The CDR3 DNA sequence: TGTGCCAGCAGTGGGGACTACACAGATACGCAGTATTTT. It encodes CASSGDYTDTQYF.